This is a list of T cell receptor beta chains from one sample in a study of blood T cells in healthy people across ages. TCRdb reanalysed the 5' RACE reads using MiXCR and keeps one entry per CDR3 protein. The data contain over 1.5 million distinct CDR3 sequences, about 50% of them singletons. Sequencing input: blood. These receptors all come from a woman aged 40 to 55 in good health. Both conserved end residues are part of each CDR3. The D gene is left open where the match is weak. The listing skips clone size in some rows; elsewhere it reads once, few, many or a size class.

cdr3_aa | cdr3_nt | j_call | v_call | d_call | clone_size
CASSAAAGRGDTQYF | TGTGCCAGCAGCGCGGCCGCTGGTAGAGGGGATACGCAGTATTTT | TRBJ2-3 | TRBV9 | . | .
CASSVNVMNTEAFF | TGTGCCAGCAGCGTAAACGTGATGAACACTGAAGCTTTCTTT | TRBJ1-1 | TRBV9 | . | .
CAISGSTGEQHF | TGTGCCATCAGTGGGTCGACAGGCGAGCAGCATTTT | TRBJ1-5 | TRBV10-3 | . | .
CASSETGTGFNEQYF | TGTGCCAGCAGTGAGACCGGGACAGGGTTCAATGAGCAGTACTTC | TRBJ2-7 | TRBV25-1 | TRBD1 | .
CASSYSTVLNEQYF | TGTGCCAGCAGTTACTCGACGGTTTTAAACGAGCAGTACTTC | TRBJ2-7 | TRBV6-2/TRBV6-3 | . | .
CASSPKEGSLYNEQFF | TGTGCCAGCTCACCAAAGGAGGGAAGCCTCTACAATGAGCAGTTCTTC | TRBJ2-1 | TRBV18 | . | .
CSAQRTSGQETQYF | TGCAGTGCACAACGGACTAGCGGACAAGAGACCCAGTACTTC | TRBJ2-5 | TRBV20-1 | TRBD2 | .
CASSFRADEQYF | TGTGCCAGCAGCTTCAGGGCCGACGAGCAGTACTTC | TRBJ2-7 | TRBV11-2 | . | once
CASMTGDYGYTF | TGTGCCAGCATGACAGGGGACTATGGCTACACCTTC | TRBJ1-2 | TRBV2 | TRBD1 | .
CASSQDGVLTDTQYF | TGCGCCAGCAGCCAAGACGGAGTACTCACAGATACGCAGTATTTT | TRBJ2-3 | TRBV4-3 | . | .
CASRYRALQDNEQFF | TGTGCCAGCAGATACCGGGCCCTGCAAGACAATGAGCAGTTCTTC | TRBJ2-1 | TRBV6-6 | . | .
CASSLRGFSQPQHF | TGTGCCAGCAGTTTGAGGGGTTTTAGTCAGCCCCAGCATTTT | TRBJ1-5 | TRBV12-3/TRBV12-4 | . | .
CASSYVGSTQETQYF | TGTGCCAGCAGTTATGTAGGCTCTACCCAAGAGACCCAGTACTTC | TRBJ2-5 | TRBV6-2/TRBV6-3 | . | few
CASRGLRDGQETQYF | TGTGCCAGCAGGGGGCTTCGGGACGGACAAGAGACCCAGTACTTC | TRBJ2-5 | TRBV27 | . | .
CASSEGRHQTATQETQYF | TGTGCCAGCAGCGAGGGACGACACCAAACTGCTACCCAAGAGACCCAGTACTTC | TRBJ2-5 | TRBV9 | . | .
CASRWRVEETQYF | TGTGCCAGCAGGTGGAGGGTCGAGGAGACCCAGTACTTC | TRBJ2-5 | TRBV6-1 | . | .
CASSDQPGDEQFF | TGTGCCAGCAGCGACCAACCCGGAGATGAGCAGTTCTTC | TRBJ2-1 | TRBV9 | . | .
CASGGECEKLFF | TGTGCCAGCGGGGGGGAGTGTGAAAAACTGTTTTTT | TRBJ1-4 | TRBV6-2/TRBV6-3 | . | .
CASSRTGTGVTYEQYF | TGTGCCAGCAGCCGGACAGGGACAGGGGTAACCTACGAGCAGTACTTC | TRBJ2-7 | TRBV7-2 | TRBD1 | few
CVSRPGQGGINEQFF | TGTGTCAGCAGGCCGGGACAGGGGGGGATCAATGAGCAGTTCTTC | TRBJ2-1 | TRBV7-9 | TRBD1 | .
CASSRGGGARYEQYF | TGTGCCAGCAGCCGCGGGGGCGGGGCGCGATACGAGCAGTACTTC | TRBJ2-7 | TRBV6-6 | . | .
CASSLTVNYGYTF | TGTGCCAGCAGCTTGACAGTTAACTATGGCTACACCTTC | TRBJ1-2 | TRBV7-2 | . | many
CAISAWATEAFF | TGTGCCATCAGTGCGTGGGCTACTGAAGCTTTCTTT | TRBJ1-1 | TRBV10-3 | . | few
CASSSGQGANQPQHF | TGCGCCAGCAGCTCCGGACAGGGGGCCAATCAGCCCCAGCATTTT | TRBJ1-5 | TRBV5-1 | TRBD1 | .
CASRSVPHKRGSYEQYF | TGTGCCAGCAGGTCAGTCCCCCATAAGCGGGGGTCCTACGAGCAGTACTTC | TRBJ2-7 | TRBV6-2/TRBV6-3 | TRBD2 | few
CASRPNTGRDQPQHF | TGTGCCAGCAGGCCAAATACAGGTCGAGATCAGCCCCAGCATTTT | TRBJ1-5 | TRBV27 | . | .
CASSPSGGGSGEQFF | TGTGCCAGCAGCCCTAGCGGGGGGGGGAGTGGTGAGCAGTTCTTC | TRBJ2-1 | TRBV12-3/TRBV12-4 | TRBD2 | .
CASSRADGAYEQYF | TGTGCCAGCAGTCGGGCGGATGGGGCCTACGAGCAGTACTTC | TRBJ2-7 | TRBV2 | . | .
CASSIVIDTQYF | TGTGCCAGCAGTATTGTTATTGATACGCAGTATTTT | TRBJ2-3 | TRBV25-1 | . | .
CASSPQETAYGYTF | TGTGCCAGCAGTCCTCAAGAGACAGCGTATGGCTACACCTTC | TRBJ1-2 | TRBV6-1 | . | few
CASSLSGYAGSPLHF | TGTGCCAGCAGCTTAAGTGGGTACGCGGGTTCACCCCTCCACTTT | TRBJ1-6 | TRBV7-2 | . | .
CASSLAVPQGRMSNEQFF | TGTGCCAGCAGCTTAGCGGTTCCCCAGGGGCGTATGAGCAATGAGCAGTTCTTC | TRBJ2-1 | TRBV7-9 | . | .
CASRSRTNYGYTF | TGTGCCAGCAGATCCCGGACTAACTATGGCTACACCTTC | TRBJ1-2 | TRBV7-2 | . | few
CASSYGGGPGYTF | TGTGCCAGCAGTTACGGAGGGGGCCCTGGCTACACCTTC | TRBJ1-2 | TRBV6-2/TRBV6-3 | TRBD1 | .
CASSQGTGGYTDTQYF | TGTGCCAGCAGCCAAGGGACAGGGGGCTACACAGATACGCAGTATTTT | TRBJ2-3 | TRBV3-1 | TRBD1 | few
CASSFDQVGIWTIQYF | TGTGCCAGCAGCTTCGATCAAGTGGGAATCTGGACCATTCAGTACTTC | TRBJ2-4 | TRBV5-6 | . | .
CASSLVVGRDRVRKTQYF | TGTGCCAGCAGCTTAGTGGTAGGCCGGGACAGGGTAAGGAAGACCCAGTACTTC | TRBJ2-5 | TRBV7-9 | TRBD1 | .
CSAESGGNSYNEQFF | TGCAGTGCAGAGAGCGGGGGGAACTCCTACAATGAGCAGTTCTTC | TRBJ2-1 | TRBV20-1 | TRBD2 | once
CASSYGVGTGADEQYF | TGTGCCAGCAGTTACGGAGTCGGGACAGGGGCGGACGAGCAGTACTTC | TRBJ2-7 | TRBV6-2/TRBV6-3 | TRBD1 | .
CSVGAQGRTNEKLFF | TGCAGCGTTGGAGCCCAGGGACGGACTAATGAAAAACTGTTTTTT | TRBJ1-4 | TRBV29-1 | . | .
CASRSQPGQGAKNIRYF | TGCGCCAGCAGAAGCCAGCCGGGACAGGGCGCCAAAAACATTCGGTACTTC | TRBJ2-4 | TRBV5-1 | TRBD1 | .
CASSLDGTVNEYTQYF | TGTGCCAGCAGCTTAGATGGGACCGTTAATGAATATACGCAGTATTTT | TRBJ2-3 | TRBV7-9 | . | .
CSARDPRGLAGAKGNEQFF | TGCAGTGCTAGAGACCCTCGAGGGCTAGCGGGGGCCAAAGGGAATGAGCAGTTCTTC | TRBJ2-1 | TRBV20-1 | TRBD2 | .
CSVDGEEGIQYF | TGCAGCGTTGACGGTGAGGAGGGCATTCAGTACTTC | TRBJ2-4 | TRBV29-1 | . | .
CASSFLGQDVSGYTF | TGTGCCAGCAGTTTTCTTGGACAGGACGTCAGTGGCTACACCTTC | TRBJ1-2 | TRBV27 | TRBD1 | .
CATSGALGRAETQYF | TGTGCCACCAGCGGAGCCCTGGGCAGAGCAGAGACCCAGTACTTC | TRBJ2-5 | TRBV15 | . | .
CSARASGGLYEQYF | TGCAGTGCTAGGGCTAGCGGGGGCCTCTACGAGCAGTACTTC | TRBJ2-7 | TRBV20-1 | TRBD2 | .
CASSQGGDLYGYTF | TGTGCCAGCAGCCAAGGCGGGGACCTCTACGGCTACACCTTC | TRBJ1-2 | TRBV3-1 | . | .
CATSRLDRGRRETQYF | TGTGCCACCAGCAGACTAGACAGGGGGCGTCGAGAGACCCAGTACTTC | TRBJ2-5 | TRBV15 | TRBD1 | few